This T cell receptor (beta chain) was profiled in a study of a mutant IDH1 vaccine in newly diagnosed glioma. For the study at large: V12 fell at week 35 and V13, the study end, at week 47.

This table comes from immunoSEQ multiplex PCR, and its TCRdb copy is limited to in-frame clones, with some not included. This sample has about 56,000 clones; about 90% occur once, and the top ten carry 1.6%. Specified time point: week 35, safety follow-up. Each dose delivered 300 ug of mutant IDH1 20-mer peptide subcutaneously with imiquimod. Patients carried new grade 3 or 4 IDH1-mutant astrocytomas lacking nuclear ATRX. V was clipped by 1 base and J by 2 bases, with 7 bases between them. CDR3 size: 13 residues. The germline CDR1 and CDR2 sequences are SGHRS and YFSETQ. Comments on this clone: Its antigen is not known.

This specimen consisted of PBMCs, obtained from a glioma patient whose treatment included an IDH1 peptide vaccine. The receptor was derived from a man aged 35 to 55 with glioma. The V call is TRBV5-1, the J call TRBJ2-7; no firm D call. The CDR3: CASSLYQTYEQYF. As DNA, the CDR3 is TGCGCCAGCAGCTTGTACCAGACCTACGAGCAGTACTTC.